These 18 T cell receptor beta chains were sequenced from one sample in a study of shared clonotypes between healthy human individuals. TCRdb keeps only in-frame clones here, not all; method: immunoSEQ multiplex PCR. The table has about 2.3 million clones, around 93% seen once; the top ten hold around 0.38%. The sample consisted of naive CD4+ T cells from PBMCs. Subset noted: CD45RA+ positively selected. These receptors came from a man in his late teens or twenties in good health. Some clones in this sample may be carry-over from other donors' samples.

The CDR3: CASSPYAGAVGNYGYTF. CDR3 DNA sequence: TGTGCCAGCAGCCCGTACGCAGGGGCCGTGGGGAACTATGGCTACACCTTC. The chain joins TRBV4-2 to TRBJ1-2; TRBD1 is a possible D gene (6 bases). V lost 4 bases, J lost 2 bases, and 20 bases lay in between. The CDR3 extends over 17 amino acids. CDR1 LGHNA and CDR2 YNFKEQ come from the germline V gene.

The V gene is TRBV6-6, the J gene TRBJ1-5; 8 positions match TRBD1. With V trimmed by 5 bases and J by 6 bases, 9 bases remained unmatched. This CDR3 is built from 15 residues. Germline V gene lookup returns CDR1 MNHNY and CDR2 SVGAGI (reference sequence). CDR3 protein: CASSPPGQGGQPQHF. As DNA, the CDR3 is TGTGCCAGCAGTCCCCCCGGACAGGGAGGTCAGCCCCAGCATTTT.

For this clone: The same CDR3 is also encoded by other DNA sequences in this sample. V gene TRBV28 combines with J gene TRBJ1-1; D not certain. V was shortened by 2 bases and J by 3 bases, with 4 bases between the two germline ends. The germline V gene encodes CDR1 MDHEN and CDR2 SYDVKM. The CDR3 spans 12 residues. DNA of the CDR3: TGTGCCAGCAGTTTAAGGCACACTGAAGCTTTCTTT. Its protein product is CASSLRHTEAFF.

The CDR3 sequence is CSVESYRSGTEQFF. CDR3 bases: TGCAGCGTTGAATCTTATCGGAGCGGGACAGAGCAGTTCTTC. The gene calls are TRBV29-1 and TRBJ2-1; tentative D call: TRBD2 (7 bases). CDR3 size: 14 residues. Trimming took off 2 bases at V and 10 bases at J, with 18 bases between the two ends. The germline V gene has CDR1 SQVTM and CDR2 ANQGSEA.

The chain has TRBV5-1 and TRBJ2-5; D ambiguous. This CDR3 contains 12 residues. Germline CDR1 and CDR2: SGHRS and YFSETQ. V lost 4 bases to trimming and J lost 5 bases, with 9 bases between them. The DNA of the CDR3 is TGCGCCAGCAGCGTAAGGTCGGAGACCCAGTACTTC. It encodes CASSVRSETQYF.

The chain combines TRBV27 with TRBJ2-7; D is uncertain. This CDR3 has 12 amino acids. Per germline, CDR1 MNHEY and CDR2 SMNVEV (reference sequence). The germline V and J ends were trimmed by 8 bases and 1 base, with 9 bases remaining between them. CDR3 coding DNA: TGTGCCAGCGCCGACCGGTCCTACGAGCAGTACTTC. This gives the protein CASADRSYEQYF.

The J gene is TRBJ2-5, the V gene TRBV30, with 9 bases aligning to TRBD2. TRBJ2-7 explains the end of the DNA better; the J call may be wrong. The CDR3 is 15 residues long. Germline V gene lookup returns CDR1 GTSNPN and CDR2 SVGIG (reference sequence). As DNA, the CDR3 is TGTGCCTGGAGTACCTTTGGGACTAGCAGCTACGAGCAGTACTTC. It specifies CAWSTFGTSSYEQYF.

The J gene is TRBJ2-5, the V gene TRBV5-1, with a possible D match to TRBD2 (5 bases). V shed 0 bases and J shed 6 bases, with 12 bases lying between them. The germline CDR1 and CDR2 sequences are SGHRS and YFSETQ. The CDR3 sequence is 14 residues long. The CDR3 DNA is TGCGCCAGCAGCTTGGCCAGTGGGAGACAGACCCAGTACTTC. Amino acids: CASSLASGRQTQYF.

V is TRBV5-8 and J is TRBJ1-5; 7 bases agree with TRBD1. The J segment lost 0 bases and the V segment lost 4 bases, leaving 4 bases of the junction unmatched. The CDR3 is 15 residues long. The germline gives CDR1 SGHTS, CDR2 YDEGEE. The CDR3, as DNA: TGTGCCAGCAGCCCAGGGGACAGTAGCAATCAGCCCCAGCATTTT. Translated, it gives CASSPGDSSNQPQHF. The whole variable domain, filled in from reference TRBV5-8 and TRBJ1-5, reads EAGVTQSPTHLIKTRGQQATLRCSPISGHTSVYWYQQALGLGLQFLLWYDEGEERNRGNFPPRFSGRQFPNYSSELNVNALELEDSALYLCASSPGDSSNQPQHFGDGTRLSIL.

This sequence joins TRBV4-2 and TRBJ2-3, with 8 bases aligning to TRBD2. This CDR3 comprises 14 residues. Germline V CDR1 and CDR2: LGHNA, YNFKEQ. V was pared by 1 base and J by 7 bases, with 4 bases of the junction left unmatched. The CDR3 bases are TGTGCCAGCAGCCAAGCGGGAGGGTCGTATACGCAGTATTTT. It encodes CASSQAGGSYTQYF.

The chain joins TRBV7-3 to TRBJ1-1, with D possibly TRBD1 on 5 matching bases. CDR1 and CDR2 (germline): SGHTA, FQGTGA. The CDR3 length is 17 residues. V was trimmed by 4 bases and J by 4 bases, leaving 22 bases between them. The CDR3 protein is CASSSAGGTDYSTEAFF. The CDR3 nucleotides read TGTGCCAGCAGCTCAGCGGGCGGGACCGACTACTCCACTGAAGCTTTCTTT.

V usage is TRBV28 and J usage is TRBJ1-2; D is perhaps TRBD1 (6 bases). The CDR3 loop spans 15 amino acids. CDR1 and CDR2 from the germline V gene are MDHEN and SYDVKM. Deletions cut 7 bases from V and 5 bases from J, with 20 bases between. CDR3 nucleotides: TGTGCCAGCAAGGGGCATAACAGGGCTTCGTATGGCTACACCTTC. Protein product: CASKGHNRASYGYTF.

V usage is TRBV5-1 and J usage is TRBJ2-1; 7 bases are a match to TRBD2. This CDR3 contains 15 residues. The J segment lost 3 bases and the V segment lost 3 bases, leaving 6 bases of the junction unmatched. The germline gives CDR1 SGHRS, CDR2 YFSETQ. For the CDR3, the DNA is TGCGCCAGCAGCTACGGCGGGAGTAGCTACAATGAGCAGTTCTTC. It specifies CASSYGGSSYNEQFF.

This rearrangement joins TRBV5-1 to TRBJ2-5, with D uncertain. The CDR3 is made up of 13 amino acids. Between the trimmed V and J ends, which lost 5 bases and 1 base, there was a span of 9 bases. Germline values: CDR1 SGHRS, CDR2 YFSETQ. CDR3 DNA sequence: TGCGCCAGCAGTACCGGTTTCCAAGAGACCCAGTACTTC. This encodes CASSTGFQETQYF.

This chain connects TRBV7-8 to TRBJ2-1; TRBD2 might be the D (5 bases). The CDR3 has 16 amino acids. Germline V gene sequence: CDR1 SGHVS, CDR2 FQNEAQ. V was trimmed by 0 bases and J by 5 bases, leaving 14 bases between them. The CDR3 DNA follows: TGTGCCAGCAGCTTAGCGACCTCTAGCAGAAACAATGAGCAGTTCTTC. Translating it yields CASSLATSSRNNEQFF.

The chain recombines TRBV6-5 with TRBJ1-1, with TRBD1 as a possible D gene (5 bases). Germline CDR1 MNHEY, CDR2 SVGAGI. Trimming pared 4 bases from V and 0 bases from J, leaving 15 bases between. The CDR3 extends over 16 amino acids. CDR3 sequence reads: CASSSQGATMNTEAFF. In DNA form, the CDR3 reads TGTGCCAGCAGTTCTCAAGGGGCAACCATGAACACTGAAGCTTTCTTT.

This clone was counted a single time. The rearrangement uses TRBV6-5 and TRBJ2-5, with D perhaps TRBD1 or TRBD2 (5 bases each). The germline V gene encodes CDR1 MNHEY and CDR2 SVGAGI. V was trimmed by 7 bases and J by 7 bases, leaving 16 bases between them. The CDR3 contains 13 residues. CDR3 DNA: TGTGCCAGCACACCCACGGGGCCGGGGACCCAGTACTTC. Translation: CASTPTGPGTQYF.

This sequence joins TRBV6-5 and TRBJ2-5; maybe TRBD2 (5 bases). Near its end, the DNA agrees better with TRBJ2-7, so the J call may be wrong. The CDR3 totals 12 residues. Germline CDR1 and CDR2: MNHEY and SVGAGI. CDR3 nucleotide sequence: TGTGCCAGCAGTTCTACCCGGGGCGAGCAGTACTTC. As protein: CASSSTRGEQYF.